This T cell receptor beta chain derives from a study of T cell responses to AZD1222 COVID-19 vaccine. TCRdb keeps only in-frame clones here, not all; method: immunoSEQ multiplex PCR. The sample lists 150,000 to 200,000 clones, around 92% occurring once. This CDR3 has 13 residues. Trimming removed 4 bases from V and 3 bases from J, with 9 bases in between. The source was peripheral blood, collected 28 days after the second AZD1222 dose. The receptor was isolated from an adult who received the AZD1222 COVID-19 vaccine. The chain combines TRBV12-3 or TRBV12-4 with TRBJ1-1, with no clear D. CDR3: CASSSDGDTEAFF. As DNA, the CDR3 is TGTGCCAGCAGTTCGGACGGGGACACTGAAGCTTTCTTT.